Listed here are 28 T cell receptor beta chains from one sample, sequenced in a study of cytomegalovirus exposure and HLA in healthy donors (TCRdb year 2017). The library was obtained by the immunoSEQ multiplex PCR assay. The table comes from immuneACCESS by way of TCRdb, which keeps in-frame sequences with V and J called. Part of the clones is missing from these tables; in studies checked, under half for an unresolved V gene and the rest for unknown reasons. This sample holds approximately 65,000 clones; roughly nine tenths were observed only once. Jointly, the top ten make up roughly 3.1% of the sample. The sequenced material came from PBMCs. All receptors derive from a man aged 18-30 years in good health and CMV-seronegative.

The rearrangement joins TRBV5-1 to TRBJ2-1; no clear D gene. Germline values: CDR1 SGHRS, CDR2 YFSETQ. CDR3 length: 15 residues. The germline V and J ends were trimmed by 3 bases and 2 bases, with 12 bases remaining between them. The CDR3 region has the DNA TGCGCCAGCAGCTCTGCAGGCAACCCCTACAATGAGCAGTTCTTC. This codes for CASSSAGNPYNEQFF.

The chain carries TRBV2 and TRBJ2-3; tentative D call: TRBD2 (6 bases). The CDR3 spans 13 residues. Between the trimmed V and J ends, which lost 10 bases and 1 base, there was a span of 12 bases. The V gene's germline CDR1 is SNHLY and CDR2 FYNNEI. CDR3 in amino acids: CATQRAGTDTQYF. The DNA for the CDR3 is TGTGCCACTCAGCGGGCGGGCACAGATACGCAGTATTTT. The complete variable domain, with remaining parts taken from reference TRBV2 and TRBJ2-3, reads EPEVTQTPSHQVTQMGQEVILRCVPISNHLYFYWYRQILGQKVEFLVSFYNNEISEKSEIFDDQFSVERPDGSNFTLKIRSTKLEDSAMYFCATQRAGTDTQYFGPGTRLTVL.

This clone was counted between two and nine times. The rearrangement uses TRBV14 and TRBJ1-5, with a tentative D call TRBD1 (6 bases). Trimming pared 4 bases from V and 6 bases from J, leaving 13 bases between. This CDR3 spans 14 amino acids. Per the germline V gene, CDR1 is SGHDN and CDR2 is FVKESK. In DNA, the CDR3 is TGTGCCAGCAGCCTCACAGGGTGGCGTCAGCCCCAGCATTTT. Amino acids: CASSLTGWRQPQHF. Based on the CDR3 plus reference TRBV14 and TRBJ1-5, the full variable domain is EAGVTQFPSHSVIEKGQTVTLRCDPISGHDNLYWYRRVMGKEIKFLLHFVKESKQDESGMPNNRFLAERTGGTYSTLKVQPAELEDSGVYFCASSLTGWRQPQHFGDGTRLSIL.

The chain has TRBV30 and TRBJ1-1; no definite D call. There are 13 residues in the CDR3. Per germline, CDR1 GTSNPN and CDR2 SVGIG (reference sequence). Between the trimmed V and J ends, which lost 8 bases and 8 bases, there was a span of 21 bases. The CDR3 reads CAGHTRGIGEAFF. In DNA form, the CDR3 reads TGTGCCGGTCACACACGGGGAATCGGAGAAGCTTTCTTT.

This clone appeared a single time. Other DNA sequences in the same sample also yield this CDR3. The V call is TRBV9, the J call TRBJ2-7; D is unclear. With 2 bases removed from V and 0 bases from J, the gap between germline ends came to 9 bases. The CDR3 loop spans 14 amino acids. In germline, CDR1 is SGDLS, CDR2 YYNGEE. CDR3 coding DNA: TGTGCCAGCAGCGTGACGGGTAACTCCTACGAGCAGTACTTC. It yields the protein CASSVTGNSYEQYF.

The chain links TRBV2 to TRBJ1-5, with D perhaps TRBD1 (5 bases). Germline V gene lookup returns CDR1 SNHLY and CDR2 FYNNEI. With 6 bases removed from V and 6 bases from J, the gap between germline ends came to 12 bases. The CDR3 is made up of 13 amino acids. CDR3 protein: CASSQEGSQPQHF. The CDR3 DNA reads as TGTGCCAGCAGCCAGGAGGGGTCTCAGCCCCAGCATTTT.

V is TRBV5-1 and J is TRBJ2-3, with D unclear. This CDR3 comprises 11 residues. V lost 4 bases to trimming and J lost 3 bases, with 3 bases between them. Germline V gene sequence: CDR1 SGHRS, CDR2 YFSETQ. CDR3 in DNA: TGCGCCAGCAGCCAGACAGATACGCAGTATTTT. This encodes CASSQTDTQYF. Supplemented by reference TRBV5-1 and TRBJ2-3, the full variable domain reads KAGVTQTPRYLIKTRGQQVTLSCSPISGHRSVSWYQQTPGQGLQFLFEYFSETQRNKGNFPGRFSGRQFSNSRSEMNVSTLELGDSALYLCASSQTDTQYFGPGTRLTVL.

The chain carries TRBV5-4 and TRBJ2-1; D remains unclear. With 4 bases removed from V and 4 bases from J, the gap between germline ends came to 6 bases. The CDR3 runs to 12 residues. Germline assignment: CDR1 SGHNT and CDR2 YYREEE (reference sequence). CDR3 amino acids: CASSPGYNEQFF. The CDR3 coding sequence is TGTGCCAGCAGCCCCGGTTACAATGAGCAGTTCTTC.

V and J are TRBV7-2 and TRBJ2-5, with D unclear. The CDR3 runs 15 residues. Germline assignment: CDR1 SGHTA and CDR2 FQGNSA. The V and J ends lost 1 base and 1 base respectively, with 10 bases between them. DNA for the CDR3: TGTGCCAGCAGCTTAGGGCCGCAAATCCAAGAGACCCAGTACTTC. It is translated as CASSLGPQIQETQYF.

The chain combines TRBV13 with TRBJ2-3; 15 nucleotides match TRBD2. The CDR3 has 18 amino acids. The V segment lost 3 bases and the J segment 5 bases; nucleotides outside the gene matches: 9. Germline CDR1 reads PRHDT; CDR2 reads FYEKMQ (reference sequence). The DNA of the CDR3 is TGTGCCAGCAGCTTTTCTGGACTAGCGGGAGGGCCAGTAGATACGCAGTATTTT. It specifies CASSFSGLAGGPVDTQYF.

Written as DNA, the CDR3 is TGTGCCATCAGTGGGTACAGCTACACTGAAGCTTTCTTT. Its protein product is CAISGYSYTEAFF. The V gene is TRBV10-3, the J gene TRBJ1-1; no clear D. CDR1 and CDR2 from the germline V gene are ENHRY and SYGVKD. CDR3 length: 13 residues. Trimming shortened V by 4 bases and J by 3 bases, and 9 bases separated the two germline ends.

This clone was recorded once. The rearrangement links TRBV9 to TRBJ1-3, with D tentatively TRBD1 (5 bases). CDR3 length: 14 residues. Germline CDR1 is SGDLS and CDR2 is YYNGEE. V was trimmed by 3 bases and J by 2 bases, leaving 9 bases between them. CDR3 protein: CASSAGEAGNTIYF. DNA for the CDR3: TGTGCCAGCAGCGCGGGGGAAGCTGGAAACACCATATATTTT.

V and J are TRBV18 and TRBJ2-5; TRBD2 might be the D (5 bases). The germline V and J ends were trimmed by 3 bases and 5 bases, with 13 bases remaining between them. The CDR3 runs 14 residues. CDR1 and CDR2 (germline): KGHSH, LQKENI. The CDR3, as DNA: TGTGCCAGCTCACCGGGGAGCAAAGATGAGACCCAGTACTTC. Amino acids: CASSPGSKDETQYF.

The rearrangement links TRBV18 to TRBJ1-1; D gene uncertain. Trimming removed 3 bases at V and 2 bases at J, with 13 bases between. CDR1 and CDR2 from the germline V gene are KGHSH and LQKENI. The length of the CDR3 is 15 residues. CDR3 amino acids: CASSPESGANTEAFF. The DNA for the CDR3 is TGTGCCAGCTCACCCGAGTCTGGAGCTAACACTGAAGCTTTCTTT.

The rearrangement uses TRBV7-9 and TRBJ1-5, with TRBD1 as a possible D gene (6 bases). The CDR3 runs to 14 residues. The germline CDR1 and CDR2 sequences are SEHNR and FQNEAQ (reference sequence). V dropped 5 bases and J dropped 1 base, with 9 bases sitting between them. CDR3 nucleotide sequence: TGTGCCAGCAGCCGGCAGGGGAGCAATCAGCCCCAGCATTTT. It is translated as CASSRQGSNQPQHF.

Here the CDR3 DNA reads TGCGCCAGCAGCCTGGGCGCCAGCTCCTACAATGAGCAGTTCTTC. This encodes CASSLGASSYNEQFF. The gene calls are TRBV4-1 and TRBJ2-1; no clear D. Trimming removed 4 bases from V and 0 bases from J, with 10 bases in between. Per germline, CDR1 MGHRA and CDR2 YSYEKL. This CDR3 has 15 residues.

This clone appeared once. This chain uses TRBV7-9 with TRBJ2-3; possibly TRBD2 for D (6 bases). CDR3 length: 17 amino acids. The V gene lost 3 bases and the J gene lost 2 bases, with 18 bases spanning the gap. CDR1 is SEHNR, CDR2 FQNEAQ, per germline (reference sequence). CDR3 in DNA: TGTGCCAGCAGCTTGCCGAAGGGGCGGGGACCCACAGATACGCAGTATTTT. It specifies CASSLPKGRGPTDTQYF.

The J gene is TRBJ2-7, the V gene TRBV4-3; D possibly corresponds to TRBD1 (5 bases). V was clipped by 0 bases and J by 2 bases, with 11 bases between them. This CDR3 has 15 amino acids. The germline gives CDR1 LGHNA, CDR2 YSLEER. The CDR3 nucleotides read TGCGCCAGCAGCCAAGACCCCGGACATACCTACGAGCAGTACTTC. This codes for CASSQDPGHTYEQYF.

The chain couples TRBV9 to TRBJ2-6, with D perhaps matching TRBD2 (6 bases). The V end was cut by 4 bases, the J end by 2 bases, with 19 bases between. Germline CDR1 SGDLS, CDR2 YYNGEE. This CDR3 spans 18 amino acids. This chain's CDR3 is CASSNYVAGSAGANVLTF. CDR3 sequence (DNA): TGTGCCAGCAGCAACTACGTGGCCGGGAGTGCTGGGGCCAACGTCCTGACTTTC.

The genes are TRBV11-3 and TRBJ2-1; 11 nucleotides match TRBD2. The CDR3 is made up of 15 amino acids. The V segment lost 4 bases and the J segment 6 bases; nucleotides outside the gene matches: 5. Germline-derived CDR1 and CDR2 are SGHNT and YENEEA. This chain's CDR3 is CASSSGLAEPNEQFF. Written as DNA, the CDR3 is TGTGCCAGCAGCTCGGGACTAGCGGAGCCCAATGAGCAGTTCTTC.

V is TRBV11-3 and J is TRBJ2-7; the match to TRBD2 covers 12 bases. Germline assignment: CDR1 SGHNT and CDR2 YENEEA. V dropped 3 bases and J dropped 7; count of bases not matched to a gene: 7. The CDR3 spans 15 residues. CDR3 loop: CASSFRLAGAKEQYF. CDR3 sequence (DNA): TGTGCCAGCAGCTTCCGACTAGCGGGAGCAAAAGAGCAGTACTTC.

The chain recombines TRBV7-9 with TRBJ2-7; D is undetermined. Per the germline V gene, CDR1 is SEHNR and CDR2 is FQNEAQ (reference sequence). The CDR3 is 13 amino acids. Trimming stripped 5 bases from V and 1 base from J, with 9 bases between. CDR3 bases: TGTGCCAGCAGCCAAGCCGATTCCTACGAGCAGTACTTC. It yields the protein CASSQADSYEQYF.

This chain joins TRBV5-4 and TRBJ1-1; tentatively, D is TRBD1 (5 bases). Trimming removed 4 bases from V and 5 bases from J, with 18 bases in between. CDR1 and CDR2 (germline): SGHNT, YYREEE (reference sequence). The CDR3 covers 15 residues. CDR3 bases: TGTGCCAGCAGCCACCGGGACTCAAAAGGGACTGAAGCTTTCTTT. It encodes CASSHRDSKGTEAFF.

V and J are TRBV6-4 and TRBJ1-5; perhaps TRBD1 as D (5 bases). The V gene's germline CDR1 is MRHNA and CDR2 SNTAGT. The CDR3 has 14 amino acids. V shed 6 bases and J shed 2 bases, with 11 bases lying between them. This CDR3 is CASSQGGGNQPQHF. CDR3 DNA sequence: TGTGCCAGCAGCCAGGGTGGGGGCAATCAGCCCCAGCATTTT.

In nucleotides, the CDR3 is TGTGCCATCAGTGAGTCGACAGGCGAGGCAATGTGGAATCAGCCCCAGCATTTT. It yields the protein CAISESTGEAMWNQPQHF. The chain joins TRBV10-3 to TRBJ1-5; perhaps TRBD1 as D (6 bases). Germline values: CDR1 ENHRY, CDR2 SYGVKD. There are 18 residues in the CDR3. With 0 bases removed from V and 4 bases from J, the gap between germline ends came to 19 bases.

V usage is TRBV6-1 and J usage is TRBJ1-4, with D tentatively TRBD1 (5 bases). V was clipped by 1 base and J by 7 bases, with 13 bases between them. The germline CDR1 and CDR2 sequences are MNHNS and SASEGT. There are 15 residues in the CDR3. CDR3 nucleotides: TGTGCCAGCAGTGAAGTCCCGGGGGACGGTGAAAAACTGTTTTTT. This translates into CASSEVPGDGEKLFF.

The chain recombines TRBV5-6 with TRBJ1-2; tentatively, D is TRBD1 (6 bases). Trimming cost V 4 bases and J 5 bases, with 18 bases left between them. The CDR3 totals 15 residues. CDR1 and CDR2 (germline): SGHDT, YYEEEE. DNA of the CDR3: TGTGCCAGCAGCATACAGGGAGCTGAAACGTATGGCTACACCTTC. Encoded protein: CASSIQGAETYGYTF. The full variable domain, in which reference TRBV5-6 and TRBJ1-2 provide the parts outside the CDR3, is DAGVTQSPTHLIKTRGQQVTLRCSPKSGHDTVSWYQQALGQGPQFIFQYYEEEERQRGNFPDRFSGHQFPNYSSELNVNALLLGDSALYLCASSIQGAETYGYTFGSGTRLTVV.

J is TRBJ2-7 and V is TRBV29-1; tentatively, D is TRBD1 (6 bases). CDR1 and CDR2 (germline): SQVTM, ANQGSEA. V gave up 0 bases and J gave up 6 bases, with 12 bases separating them. This CDR3 comprises 13 residues. This CDR3 is CSVEDYGGGEQYF. The CDR3 DNA reads as TGCAGCGTTGAAGATTATGGGGGCGGCGAGCAGTACTTC.